The TCR beta chain described here comes from a study of blood T cell repertoires in COVID-19. Losses at the gene ends were 6 bases for V and 7 bases for J; bases not matched to a gene: 11. Per germline, CDR1 SNHLY and CDR2 FYNNEI. This CDR3 contains 14 residues. Those enrolled in Seattle joined during active infection and were followed longitudinally afterward. This clone appeared a few times. Authors' analysis steps: Estimation of nucleated cell counts relied on the amplification of reference gene primers. Profiled with immunoSEQ multiplex PCR; TCRdb holds only in-frame clones, not every one. That table is the source of V, J and clone size, and D and trimming were worked out from the DNA. The data contain about 76,000 clones, around 83% of them singletons.

The V gene is TRBV2, the J gene TRBJ1-2; 7 bases are a match to TRBD1. Material for sequencing was peripheral blood. This sequence was found in a man between 60 and 75 years old with COVID-19, enrolled during active disease. The CDR3 region has the DNA TGTGCCAGCAGAGCCCTACAGGGGTCGGCTGGCTACACCTTC. It encodes CASRALQGSAGYTF. The complete variable domain, with remaining parts taken from reference TRBV2 and TRBJ1-2, reads EPEVTQTPSHQVTQMGQEVILRCVPISNHLYFYWYRQILGQKVEFLVSFYNNEISEKSEIFDDQFSVERPDGSNFTLKIRSTKLEDSAMYFCASRALQGSAGYTFGSGTRLTVV.